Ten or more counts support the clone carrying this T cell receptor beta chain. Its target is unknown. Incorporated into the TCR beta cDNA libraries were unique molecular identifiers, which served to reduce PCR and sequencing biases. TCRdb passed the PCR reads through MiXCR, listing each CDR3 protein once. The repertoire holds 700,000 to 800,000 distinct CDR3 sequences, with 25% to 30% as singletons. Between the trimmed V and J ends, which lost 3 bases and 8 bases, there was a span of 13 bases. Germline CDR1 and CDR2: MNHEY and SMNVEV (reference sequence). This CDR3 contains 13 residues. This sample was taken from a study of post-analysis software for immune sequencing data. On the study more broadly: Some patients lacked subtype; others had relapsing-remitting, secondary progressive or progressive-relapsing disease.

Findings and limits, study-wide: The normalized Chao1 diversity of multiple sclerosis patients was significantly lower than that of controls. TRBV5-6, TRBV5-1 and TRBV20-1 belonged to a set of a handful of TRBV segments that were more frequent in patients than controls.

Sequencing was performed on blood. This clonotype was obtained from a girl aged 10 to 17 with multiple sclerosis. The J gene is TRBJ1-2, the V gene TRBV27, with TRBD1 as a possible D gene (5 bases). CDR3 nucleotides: TGTGCCAGCAGTTTTGTCAGGGCTCAAGGCTACACCTTC. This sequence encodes CASSFVRAQGYTF.